This T cell receptor beta chain was identified during a study of T cell responses to AZD1222 COVID-19 vaccine. Background on the study: Second doses at about 4 or about 12 weeks were pooled. General study points: Donors in the cohort were predominantly white British and more often female, and clonal diversity was possibly underestimated. No day 14 peak samples; only post-peak repertoires were characterized. Of the AZD1222 recipients, only 5 to 7 were seropositive at baseline.

This CDR3 is built from 13 residues. In germline, CDR1 is SGHKS, CDR2 YYEKEE (reference sequence). Between the trimmed V and J ends, which lost 4 bases and 12 bases, there was a span of 14 bases. As concerns this clone: Its antigen is unknown.

Generated by immunoSEQ multiplex PCR, the TCRdb table keeps only in-frame clones and is missing some. The sample lists about 130,000 clones, 85% to 95% occurring once. The sequencing here drew on peripheral blood, taken on day 0 of AZD1222 vaccination. The J gene is TRBJ2-6, the V gene TRBV5-5; maybe TRBD1 (6 bases). The receptor comes from an adult in good health. As DNA, the CDR3 is TGTGCCAGCAGCCGAACAGGGCCTGGCGTCCTGACTTTC. Translated: CASSRTGPGVLTF.